This T cell receptor beta chain was recorded in a study of cytomegalovirus exposure and HLA in healthy donors. Worth noting for this clone: Antigen specificity is unknown.

Both 60 Vbeta primers and 13 Jbeta primers went into the PCR. Profiled with immunoSEQ multiplex PCR; TCRdb holds only in-frame clones, not every one. This table holds about 130,000 clones, roughly three quarters found once. Study-wide points: The study carried out a later analysis of TCR beta sequences. It associated approximately 16,000 of them with specific HLA alleles at a false discovery rate of 0.05. Later examination showed HLA-associated TCR beta chains had greater clonal expansion than equally common others. It was assumed in the presence/absence analyses that sequencing depth was roughly uniform across donors. Cytomegalovirus-associated TCR beta chains were listed, numbering around 150.

The V gene lost 3 bases and the J gene lost 0 bases, with 9 bases spanning the gap. This CDR3 spans 15 amino acids. Germline loops: CDR1 SGHNT, CDR2 YYREEE (reference sequence). The chain couples TRBV5-4 to TRBJ1-4; tentative D call: TRBD1 (6 bases). Sequenced: PBMCs. The sequence derives from a young man in good health and CMV-seropositive. The CDR3 sequence is CASSSAGATNEKLFF. The CDR3 coding sequence is TGTGCCAGCAGCTCAGCAGGGGCAACTAATGAAAAACTGTTTTTT. Supplemented by reference TRBV5-4 and TRBJ1-4, the full variable domain reads ETGVTQSPTHLIKTRGQQVTLRCSSQSGHNTVSWYQQALGQGPQFIFQYYREEENGRGNFPPRFSGLQFPNYSSELNVNALELDDSALYLCASSSAGATNEKLFFGSGTQLSVL.